This T cell receptor (beta chain) is from a study of blood T cell repertoires in COVID-19. Study background: Samples of COVID-19 (acute and convalescent) were obtained from the United States, Italy and Spain. T cells, B-cell-depleted T cells, or PBMCs supplied cDNA or gDNA.

As processed by the authors: The authors estimated nucleated cell counts from reference gene primer amplification. Clones were sequenced by immunoSEQ multiplex PCR, and TCRdb holds only the in-frame ones, with some missing. That table furnishes V, J and clone size, whereas the DNA furnished D and trimming. The repertoire holds hundreds of thousands of clones, with around 84% as singletons. Germline trimming cut 2 bases from V and 6 bases from J; bases unmatched to any gene: 8. The CDR3 covers 17 residues. CDR1 and CDR2 from the germline V gene are MNHNS and SASEGT. This receptor was taken from a woman between 18 and 30 years old with acute or convalescent COVID-19. The sample was peripheral blood. The chain combines TRBV6-1 with TRBJ1-5, with 12 bases aligning to TRBD1. Here the CDR3 reads CASSESLGQGAGQPQHF. CDR3 DNA sequence: TGTGCCAGCAGTGAATCGTTGGGACAGGGGGCAGGTCAGCCCCAGCATTTT.